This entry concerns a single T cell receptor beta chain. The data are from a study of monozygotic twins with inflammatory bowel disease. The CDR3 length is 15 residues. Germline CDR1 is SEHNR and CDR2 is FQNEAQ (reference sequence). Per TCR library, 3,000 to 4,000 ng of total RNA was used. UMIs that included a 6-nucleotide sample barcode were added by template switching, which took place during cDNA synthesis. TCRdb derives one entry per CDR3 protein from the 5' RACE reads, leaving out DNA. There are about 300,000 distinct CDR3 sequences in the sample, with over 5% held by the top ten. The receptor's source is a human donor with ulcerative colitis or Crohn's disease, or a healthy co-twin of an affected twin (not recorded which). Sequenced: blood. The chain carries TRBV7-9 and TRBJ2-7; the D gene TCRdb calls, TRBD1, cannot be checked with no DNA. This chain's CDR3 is CASSARQGSAYEQYF. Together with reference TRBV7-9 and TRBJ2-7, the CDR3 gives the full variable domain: DTGVSQNPRHKITKRGQNVTFRCDPISEHNRLYWYRQTLGQGPEFLTYFQNEAQLEKSRLLSDRFSAERPKGSFSTLEIQRTEQGDSAMYLCASSARQGSAYEQYFGPGTRLTVT.